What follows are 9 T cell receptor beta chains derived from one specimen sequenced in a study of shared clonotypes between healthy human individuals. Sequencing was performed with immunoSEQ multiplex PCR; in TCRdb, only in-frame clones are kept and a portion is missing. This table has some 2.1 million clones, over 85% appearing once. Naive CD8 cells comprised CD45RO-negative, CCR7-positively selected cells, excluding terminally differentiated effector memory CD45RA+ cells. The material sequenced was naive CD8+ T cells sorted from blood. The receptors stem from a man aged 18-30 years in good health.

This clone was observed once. The CDR3 sequence is CASSQTQDSYEQYF. For the CDR3, the DNA is TGTGCCAGCAGCCAGACACAGGACAGCTACGAGCAGTACTTC. The rearrangement links TRBV6-7 to TRBJ2-7, with D maybe TRBD1 (6 bases). TRBV6-7 is identified as an open reading frame with a role that is uncertain. The CDR3 consists of 14 residues. V gave up 6 bases and J gave up 3 bases, with 15 bases separating them.

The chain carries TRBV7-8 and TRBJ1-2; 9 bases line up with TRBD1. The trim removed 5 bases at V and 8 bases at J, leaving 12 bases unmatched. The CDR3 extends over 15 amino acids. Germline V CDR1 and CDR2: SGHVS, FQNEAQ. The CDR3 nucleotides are TGTGCCAGCAGCCCCTTAGGTACAGGGGGCGGGGGCTACACCTTC. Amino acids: CASSPLGTGGGGYTF.

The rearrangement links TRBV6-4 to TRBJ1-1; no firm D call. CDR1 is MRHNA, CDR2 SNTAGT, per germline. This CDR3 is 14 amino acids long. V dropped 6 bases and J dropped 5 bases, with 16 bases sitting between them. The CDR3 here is CASSHPGFGTEAFF. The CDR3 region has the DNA TGTGCCAGCAGCCACCCGGGCTTCGGGACTGAAGCTTTCTTT.

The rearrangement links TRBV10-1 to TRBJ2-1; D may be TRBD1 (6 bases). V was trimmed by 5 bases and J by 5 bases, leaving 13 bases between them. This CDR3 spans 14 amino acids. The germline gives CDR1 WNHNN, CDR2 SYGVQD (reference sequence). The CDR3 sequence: CASSRQGSNNEQFF. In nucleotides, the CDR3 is TGCGCCAGCAGTCGGCAGGGGTCGAACAATGAGCAGTTCTTC.

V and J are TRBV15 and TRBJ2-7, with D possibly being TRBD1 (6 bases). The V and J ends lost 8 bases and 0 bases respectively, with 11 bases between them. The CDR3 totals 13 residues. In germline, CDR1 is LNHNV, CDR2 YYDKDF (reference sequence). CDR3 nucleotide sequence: TGTGCCACCGTGGACAGTCGCTCCTACGAGCAGTACTTC. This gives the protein CATVDSRSYEQYF.

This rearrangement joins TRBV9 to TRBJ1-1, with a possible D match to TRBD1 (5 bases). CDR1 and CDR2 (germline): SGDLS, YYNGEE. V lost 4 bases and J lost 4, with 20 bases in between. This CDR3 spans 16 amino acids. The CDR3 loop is CASSLKSGFGGTEAFF. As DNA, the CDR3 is TGTGCCAGCAGCCTTAAGTCAGGGTTTGGTGGCACTGAAGCTTTCTTT. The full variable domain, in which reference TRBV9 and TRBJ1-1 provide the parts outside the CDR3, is DSGVTQTPKHLITATGQRVTLRCSPRSGDLSVYWYQQSLDQGLQFLIQYYNGEERAKGNILERFSAQQFPDLHSELNLSSLELGDSALYFCASSLKSGFGGTEAFFGQGTRLTVV.

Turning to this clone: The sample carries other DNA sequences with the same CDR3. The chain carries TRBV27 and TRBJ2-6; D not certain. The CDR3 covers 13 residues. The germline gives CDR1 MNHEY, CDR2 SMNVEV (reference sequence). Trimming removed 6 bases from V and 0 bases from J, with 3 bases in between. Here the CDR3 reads CASSRSGANVLTF. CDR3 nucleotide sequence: TGTGCCAGCAGCCGCTCTGGGGCCAACGTCCTGACTTTC.

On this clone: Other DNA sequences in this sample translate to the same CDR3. The CDR3: CASSIRPYEQYF. The CDR3, as DNA: TGTGCCAGTAGTATAAGGCCATACGAGCAGTACTTC. The chain has TRBV19 and TRBJ2-7; unclear D gene. Trimming pared 2 bases from V and 4 bases from J, leaving 6 bases between. The CDR3 is 12 residues long. Germline CDR1 LNHDA, CDR2 SQIVND (reference sequence).

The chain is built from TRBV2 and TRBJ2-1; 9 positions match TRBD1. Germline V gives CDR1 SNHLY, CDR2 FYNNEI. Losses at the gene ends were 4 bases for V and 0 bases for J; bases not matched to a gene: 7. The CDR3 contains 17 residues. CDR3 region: CASSVPRDRVSYNEQFF. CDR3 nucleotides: TGTGCCAGCAGTGTGCCCCGGGACAGGGTCTCCTACAATGAGCAGTTCTTC.